This paragraph reports one T cell receptor beta chain. The sample originates from a study of shared clonotypes between healthy human individuals. Each subset's genomic DNA was split evenly across several immunoSEQ plates. Only in-frame clones appear in the TCRdb table, and some are missing; sequencing was by immunoSEQ multiplex PCR. The sample holds roughly 2.2 million clones, approximately 93% seen once. The CDR3 sequence is 15 residues long. Germline CDR1 SGHDN, CDR2 FVKESK. V trimming: 6 bases; J trimming: 2 bases; junction bases outside the gene matches: 8. The receptor was derived from a man aged 18 to 30 in good health. Some clones in this sample may be carry-over from other donors' samples. The sequenced sample consisted of naive CD4+ T cells from PBMCs. As for subset: CD45RA+ positively selected. V and J are TRBV14 and TRBJ2-7; 9 nucleotides align to TRBD2. The CDR3 DNA reads TGTGCCAGCAGTCCAAGCGGGAGGAAGACCTACGAGCAGTACTTC. Translated, it gives CASSPSGRKTYEQYF.